The source of this T cell receptor (beta chain) is a study of blood T cells in healthy people across ages. Study-level results: Correlation between TCR beta diversity and naive T cell percentage was strong. Roughly linear declines in TCR beta diversity per million T cells occurred with age.

Primers used in a second PCR of roughly 6 to 12 cycles were a sample-barcoded 5' primer and a J-beta primer mix. In TCRdb, the 5' RACE reads were re-called with MiXCR into one record per CDR3 protein. This repertoire shows fewer than 800,000 distinct CDR3 sequences, 32% found once; its top ten account for 15% to 19%. Trimming stripped 0 bases from V and 8 bases from J, with 9 bases between. Per the germline V gene, CDR1 is SGHDT and CDR2 is YYEEEE. The CDR3 has 13 residues. This clonotype was counted at least ten times. Its specificity is unknown. V usage is TRBV5-6 and J usage is TRBJ2-1; no clear D gene. The receptor was derived from a woman older than 75 in good health. Sequences were obtained from blood. The CDR3 sequence is CASSLGRFDEQFF. In DNA form, the CDR3 reads TGTGCCAGCAGCTTGGGCCGCTTTGATGAGCAGTTCTTC.